This TCR beta chain was observed in a study of cytomegalovirus exposure and HLA in healthy donors (dated by TCRdb to 2017 to 2019). For the study in its entirety: According to an earlier analysis of 550 to 750 of the donors, some 180 million T cells yielded roughly 110 million unique TCR beta sequences and around 300 Gb of sequence data. Roughly 300 gigabases of sequencing data and tens of millions of unique TCR sequences were included in an early release covering 550 to 800 HLA-typed donors. The genetic ancestry cluster associated with self-reported Caucasian donors included 81% of the approximately 430 genotyped donors. The aim of the study was to test whether cataloging public T cell receptors could identify signatures of past pathogen exposure. The study used immunosequencing to profile the T cell repertoires of approximately 650 subjects and linked those repertoires to cytomegalovirus serostatus. In addition to the first cohort of approximately 650 subjects, a separate validation cohort of 120 different subjects was used. To predict cytomegalovirus infection status, the study brought together high-throughput TCR immunosequencing, statistical association of individual TCRs with disease status, and machine learning. A later analysis re-examined previously published TCR beta repertoires from several hundred donors and added high-resolution HLA genotyping to investigate patterns of TCR occurrence. Rather than drawing on any new phenotypic data, the later analysis identified candidate immune exposures from TCR beta sequences and the way those sequences occurred across donors. To decide whether each TCR beta V gene segment behaved as functional or pseudogenic, an earlier analysis of some 600 of the donors relied on high-throughput TCR beta sequencing. Donor age, sex, ethnicity and CMV serostatus were compiled together with the repertoire data. Genome-wide SNP genotypes for about 60% of the roughly 670 donors were used in a later genetic analysis, which treated that subset as a discovery cohort. All discovery cohort repertoires had been generated on a single sequencing platform. HLA typing included class I and class II loci at four-digit resolution. Typing coverage varied by locus: roughly 620-640 donors for A, B, C, DRB1 and DQB1; approximately 560 for DQA1; more than 600 for DPA1; approximately 490 for DPB1. About five DR-DQ haplotypes were treated as single units for association and clustering because of strong linkage in the cohort. Among around 400 genotyped donors of the cohort, an average of roughly 240,000 unique TCR beta nucleotide sequences were sequenced per donor, roughly 20% of them non-productive. Summary of the overall study and its limitations: Broadly in line with IMGT annotations, most TCR beta V segments showed up in productive rearrangements about 87% or about 30% of the time in an earlier analysis of around 550 of the donors. The presence/absence analyses assumed that sequencing depth was roughly uniform across donors, and that assumption may not be true. Compared with the roughly 710-donor mean, donors in an Asian-associated ancestry cluster had fewer N-insertions in productive TCRs, according to a later genetic analysis. In vitro tests confirmed that three of the cytomegalovirus-associated TCR beta chains recognize cytomegalovirus antigens. Because counts were too low, fewer than 20 rarely observed V segments, including chromosome 9 orphons, were excluded from the earlier analysis of several hundred of the donors. A later analysis reported that several top co-occurrence clusters appeared linked to parvovirus B19, influenza, CMV and Epstein-Barr virus. It was suggested by the authors that the approach could potentially be generalized to other disease states and immunological phenotypes. A further reported finding was that TCR beta sequences accurately predicted the HLA-A and HLA-B alleles for most subjects in the first cohort. For the cohort, immune exposure information was limited to CMV serostatus. In a later genetic analysis, a missense DCLRE1C variant was associated with V-gene and J-gene trimming of TCR beta chains, and the association was replicated in an independent cohort. HLA typing was unavailable for some donors at each locus, so association tests used only the typed subset. In a later analysis, 16,951 TCR beta sequences were associated with specific HLA alleles at a false discovery rate of 0.05. Correlated functional status among segregating V segments might be attributable to linkage disequilibrium, but an unknown experimental factor could not be ruled out. The 87-base-pair reads could not distinguish some IMGT-functional V segments, including TRBV6-2 and TRBV6-3, so those segments were excluded. When HLA alleles, especially DR and DQ, strongly co-occurred, TCR associations were difficult to assign to individual alleles. This cohort had only TCR beta chains sequenced, and the lack of alpha or paired-chain data limited which features could be detected. Cytomegalovirus status was reported to be diagnosed by the classifier with high specificity and sensitivity in both the original and validation cohorts. In the study, around 160 TCR beta chains were listed as associated with cytomegalovirus. In a later analysis, TCR association rates were found to vary across HLA loci, with the most associated TCRs seen for DRB1 alleles and the fewest for HLA-C alleles. Most CMV-associated TCR beta chains appeared to be HLA-restricted in a later analysis, and the HLA associations seemed to be driven largely by CMV exposure. While some public TCRs were present in many individuals, most TCR sequences turned up only very rarely across donors. In a later analysis, HLA-associated TCR beta chains showed more clonal expansion and lower generation probabilities than non-associated chains that were equally common. A cluster of highly shared sequence variants was judged likely to represent a technical artifact of the sequencing pipeline.

Turning to this clone: The antigen this receptor binds is unknown. No per-base quality is available; no much larger clone lies one base away.

To prepare the library, the immunoSEQ multiplex PCR assay was applied. For the multiplex PCR, a mixture combining 60 forward primers for TCR Vbeta segments and 13 reverse primers for TCR Jbeta segments was used. The CDR3 region of rearranged TCR beta genes was amplified from genomic DNA with a multiplex PCR assay. The Illumina HiSeq System was used to sequence the amplified TCR beta libraries as 87-base-pair reads. Per the authors' processing: A later analysis tallied roughly 76 million unique TCR beta chains across the 666 repertoires, and around 10 million of those chains were shared by two or more donors. Raw reads were error-corrected and collapsed into unique sequences with a nearest-neighbor algorithm that merged closely related sequences to remove PCR and sequencing errors. Alignment of CDR3 sequences to IMGT reference sequences was used to assign V, D and J gene segments. For a sequence to be retained, a match of at least six nucleotides was required to both a V gene segment and a J gene segment. A rearrangement counted as productive if the CDR3 had no stop codons and remained in frame with V and J, and every other rearrangement counted as non-productive. Following IMGT convention, CDR3 was defined as the stretch from the second conserved V-encoded cysteine up to the conserved J-encoded phenylalanine. The earlier analysis of 587 of the donors excluded sequences that lacked an unambiguous match to a single V gene segment. In an earlier analysis of several hundred of the donors, a V segment was called functional when productive rearrangements were above 56.7%, and segregating when the standard deviation between donors exceeded 5%. A statistical classification framework was built to diagnose cytomegalovirus status from the catalog of TCR beta chain sequences. A later analysis assigned V and J genes by comparing TCR nucleotide sequences with IMGT/GENE-DB human TR gene sequences. A later analysis assigned CDR3 sequences and most-parsimonious VDJ recombination scenarios with the TCRdist pipeline. A later analysis defined each TCR beta chain by its CDR3 amino acid sequence plus V-gene family, and excluded reads lacking a unique V-gene family. A later analysis removed several hundred highly shared, low-generation-probability nucleotide sequences to deal with suspected cross-contamination and a sequencing artifact. In a later analysis, a clonal expansion index for each public chain was calculated from normalized within-repertoire ranks of inferred template counts. In a later analysis, generation probabilities were computed with a VDJ recombination model fitted to out-of-frame rearrangements, and the resulting probabilities were checked against IGoR. A later analysis scored TCR-TCR, TCR-HLA and TCR-CMV co-occurrence with hypergeometric tests, applying a repertoire-size bias correction to TCR pairs. A later analysis estimated false discovery rates by permuting HLA or CMV assignments 20 times. In a later analysis, co-occurring TCRs were grouped using DBSCAN, and TCRdist sequence similarity was added for clustering within HLA-allele-positive subsets. Co-occurrence clustering excluded repertoires with fewer than 30,000 or more than 120,000 public chains, plus five with anomalous nucleotide sharing. The clones in this table, taken by TCRdb from immuneACCESS, are in-frame only. Not every clone is retained; where verified, under half of the shortfall comes from an unresolved V gene, and the cause of the rest is unknown. Clonal size and the V and J genes are those of that table, whereas D and trimming came from the DNA. This sample has roughly 150,000 clones in its table, and around 80% of those were observed once. Together, the top ten hold more than 4.5% of the sample.

From the cysteine up to the phenylalanine, the CDR3 has a length of 19 residues. Of all the DNA, just the CDR3 is kept, 57 bases in frame from base 1. Sequences SGHVS (CDR1) and FNYEAQ (CDR2) are obtained from the germline V gene. Trimming costs V 0 bases and J 0 bases, and their ends lie 17 bases apart. The cohort consisted of more than 650 healthy bone marrow donors. At the time of sampling, all cohort members were nominally healthy, though unrecorded immune exposures were likely present. CMV serostatus was recorded as positive for roughly 290 and negative for 352 of the 666 cohort members, whereas no CMV serostatus was recorded for the donor in question. Each donor provided a peripheral blood sample, and peripheral blood mononuclear cells were used for TCR beta sequencing. The Qiagen DNeasy Blood Extraction Kit was used to extract genomic DNA from the blood cell samples.

The sequence was obtained from a man aged 25-40 years in good health. The material sequenced was PBMCs. Here the chain combines TRBV7-6 and TRBJ1-4; perhaps TRBD1 is the D gene, with 6 bases matching. The DNA sequence is as follows: TGTGCCAGCAGCTTAGCGTCGCAGGGGTGGACGGCAACTAATGAAAAACTGTTTTTT. Its protein is CASSLASQGWTATNEKLFF.